This T cell receptor beta chain was sequenced in a study of T cell responses to AZD1222 COVID-19 vaccine. Germline-derived CDR1 and CDR2 are SGDLS and YYNGEE. Trimming stripped 0 bases from V and 2 bases from J, with 8 bases between. This CDR3 has 14 residues. The repertoire was sequenced with immunoSEQ multiplex PCR; TCRdb's copy has only in-frame clones and lacks some. The sample lists about 96,000 clones; roughly 88% were seen once. The material sequenced was peripheral blood, taken on day 0 of AZD1222 vaccination. The source of this sequence is an adult in good health. The chain uses TRBV9 and TRBJ1-1; D is ambiguous. In nucleotides, the CDR3 is TGTGCCAGCAGCGTAGCGGGGAGCAACACTGAAGCTTTCTTT. Protein product: CASSVAGSNTEAFF.